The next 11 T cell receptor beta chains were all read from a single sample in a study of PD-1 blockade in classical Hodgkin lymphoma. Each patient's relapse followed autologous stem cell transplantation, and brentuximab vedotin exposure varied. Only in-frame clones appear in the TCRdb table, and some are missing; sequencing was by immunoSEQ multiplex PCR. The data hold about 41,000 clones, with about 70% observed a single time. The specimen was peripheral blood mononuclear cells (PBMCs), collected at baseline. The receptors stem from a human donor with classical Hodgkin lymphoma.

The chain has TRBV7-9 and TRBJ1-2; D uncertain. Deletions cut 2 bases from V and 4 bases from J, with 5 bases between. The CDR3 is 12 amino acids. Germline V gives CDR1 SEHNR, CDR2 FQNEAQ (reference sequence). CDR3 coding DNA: TGTGCCAGCAGCTTAAGCAGCTATGGCTACACCTTC. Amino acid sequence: CASSLSSYGYTF.

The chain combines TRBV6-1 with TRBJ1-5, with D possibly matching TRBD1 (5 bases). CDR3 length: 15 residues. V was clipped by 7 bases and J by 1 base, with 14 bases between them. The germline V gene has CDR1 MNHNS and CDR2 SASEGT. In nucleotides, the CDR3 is TGTGCCAGCACCTTGAGCAGGGTGAGCAATCAGCCCCAGCATTTT. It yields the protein CASTLSRVSNQPQHF.

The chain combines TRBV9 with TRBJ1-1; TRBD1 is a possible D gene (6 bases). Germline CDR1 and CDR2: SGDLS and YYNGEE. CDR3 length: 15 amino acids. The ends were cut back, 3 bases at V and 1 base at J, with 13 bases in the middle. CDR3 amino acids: CASSAGTLGNTEAFF. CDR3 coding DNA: TGTGCCAGCAGCGCTGGGACACTTGGGAACACTGAAGCTTTCTTT.

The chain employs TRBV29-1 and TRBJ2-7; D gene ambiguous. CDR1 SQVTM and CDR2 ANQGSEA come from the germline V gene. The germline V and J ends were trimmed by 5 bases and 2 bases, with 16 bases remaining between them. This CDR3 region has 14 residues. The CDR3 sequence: CSVRERTSTYEQYF. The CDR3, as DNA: TGCAGCGTTCGAGAAAGAACTTCGACCTACGAGCAGTACTTC.

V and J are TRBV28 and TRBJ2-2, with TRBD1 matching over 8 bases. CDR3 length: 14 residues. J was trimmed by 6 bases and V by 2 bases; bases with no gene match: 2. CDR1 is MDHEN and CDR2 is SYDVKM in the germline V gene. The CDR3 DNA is TGTGCCAGCAGTTTAGCACAGGGGGCCGGGGAGCTGTTTTTT. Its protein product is CASSLAQGAGELFF. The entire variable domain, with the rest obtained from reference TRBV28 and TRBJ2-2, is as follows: DVKVTQSSRYLVKRTGEKVFLECVQDMDHENMFWYRQDPGLGLRLIYFSYDVKMKEKGDIPEGYSVSREKKERFSLILESASTNQTSMYLCASSLAQGAGELFFGEGSRLTVL.

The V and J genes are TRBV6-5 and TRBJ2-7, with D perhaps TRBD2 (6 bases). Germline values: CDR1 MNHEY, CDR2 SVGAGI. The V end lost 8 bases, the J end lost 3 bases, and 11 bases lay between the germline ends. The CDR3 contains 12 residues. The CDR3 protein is CASLGGSYEQYF. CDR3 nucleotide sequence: TGTGCCAGCCTGGGAGGAAGCTACGAGCAGTACTTC.

The CDR3 DNA is TGTGCCAGCAGCTTAGACCCAGGGGCGAGGACTGAAGCTTTCTTT. Its protein product is CASSLDPGARTEAFF. This sequence joins TRBV11-2 and TRBJ1-1, with a tentative D call TRBD1 (6 bases). CDR1 is SGHAT, CDR2 FQNNGV, per germline. CDR3 size: 15 residues. V shed 0 bases and J shed 5 bases, with 13 bases lying between them.

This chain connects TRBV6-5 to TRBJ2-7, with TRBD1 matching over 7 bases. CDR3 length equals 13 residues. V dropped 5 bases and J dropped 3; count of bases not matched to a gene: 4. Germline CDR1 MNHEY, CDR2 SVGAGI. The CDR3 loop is CASSPGQNYEQYF. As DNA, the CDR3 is TGTGCCAGCAGTCCGGGACAGAACTACGAGCAGTACTTC.

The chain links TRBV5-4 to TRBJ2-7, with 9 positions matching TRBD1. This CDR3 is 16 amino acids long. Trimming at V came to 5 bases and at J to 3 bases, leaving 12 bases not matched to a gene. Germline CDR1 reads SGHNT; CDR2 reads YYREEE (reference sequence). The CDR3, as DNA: TGTGCCAGCAGGGCCCCGGGACAGGGATTTCTCTACGAGCAGTACTTC. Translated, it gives CASRAPGQGFLYEQYF.

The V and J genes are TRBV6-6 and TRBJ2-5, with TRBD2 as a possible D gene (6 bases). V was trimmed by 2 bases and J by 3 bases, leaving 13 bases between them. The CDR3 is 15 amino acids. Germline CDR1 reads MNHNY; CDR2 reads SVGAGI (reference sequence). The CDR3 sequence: CASSYGAGGEETQYF. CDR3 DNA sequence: TGTGCCAGCAGTTACGGGGCAGGAGGGGAAGAGACCCAGTACTTC.

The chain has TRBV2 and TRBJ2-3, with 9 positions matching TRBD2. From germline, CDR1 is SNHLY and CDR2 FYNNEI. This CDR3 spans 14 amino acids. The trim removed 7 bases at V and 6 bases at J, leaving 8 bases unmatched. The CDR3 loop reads CASNIMRGGDTQYF. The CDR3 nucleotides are TGTGCCAGCAATATAATGCGGGGGGGCGATACGCAGTATTTT.